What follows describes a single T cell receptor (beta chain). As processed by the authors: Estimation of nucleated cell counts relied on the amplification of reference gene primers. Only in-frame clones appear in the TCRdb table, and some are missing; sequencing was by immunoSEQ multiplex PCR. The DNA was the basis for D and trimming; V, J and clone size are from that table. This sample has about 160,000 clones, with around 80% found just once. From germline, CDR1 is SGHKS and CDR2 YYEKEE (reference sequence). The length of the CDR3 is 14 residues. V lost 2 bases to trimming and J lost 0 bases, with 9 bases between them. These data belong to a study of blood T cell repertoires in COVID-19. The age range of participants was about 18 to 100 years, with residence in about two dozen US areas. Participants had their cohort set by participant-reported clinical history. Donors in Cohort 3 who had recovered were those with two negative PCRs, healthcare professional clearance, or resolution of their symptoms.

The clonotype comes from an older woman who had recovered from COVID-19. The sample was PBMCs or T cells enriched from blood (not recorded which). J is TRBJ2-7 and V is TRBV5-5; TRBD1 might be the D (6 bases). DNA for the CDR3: TGTGCCAGCAGCTTCACAGGGTCCTCCTACGAGCAGTACTTC. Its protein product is CASSFTGSSYEQYF.